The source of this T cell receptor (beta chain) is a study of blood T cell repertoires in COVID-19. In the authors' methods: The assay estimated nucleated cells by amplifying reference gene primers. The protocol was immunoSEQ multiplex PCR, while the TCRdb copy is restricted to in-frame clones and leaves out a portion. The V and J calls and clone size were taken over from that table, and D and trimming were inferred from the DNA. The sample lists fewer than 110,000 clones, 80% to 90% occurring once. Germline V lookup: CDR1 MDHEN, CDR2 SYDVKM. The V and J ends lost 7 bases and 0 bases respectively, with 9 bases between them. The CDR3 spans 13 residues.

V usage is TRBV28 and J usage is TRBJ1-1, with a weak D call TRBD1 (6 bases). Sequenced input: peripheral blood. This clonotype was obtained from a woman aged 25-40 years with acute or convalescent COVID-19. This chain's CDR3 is CASTDRLNTEAFF. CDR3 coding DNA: TGTGCCAGCACAGACAGGCTGAACACTGAAGCTTTCTTT.